The 4 T cell receptor beta chains in this list originate from one sample, sequenced in a study of T cell repertoires in cytomegalovirus infection. TCRdb reprocessed the reads with MiXCR, giving one entry per CDR3 protein. Among 270,000 or so distinct CDR3 sequences listed, approximately 15% were seen once. Input material: CD8+ T cells from PBMCs. Every receptor here comes from a human donor in good health (CMV status not recorded). Some clones in this sample may be carry-over from other donors' samples.

This clonotype has at least ten counts. The chain is built from TRBV6-2 or TRBV6-3 and TRBJ1-1; TRBD1 might be the D (6 bases). Trimming shortened V by 5 bases and J by 1 base, and 11 bases separated the two germline ends. The CDR3 spans 14 residues. The germline CDR1 and CDR2 sequences are MNHEY and SVGEGT. CDR3 loop: CASSRRTENTEAFF. The CDR3 DNA reads as TGTGCCAGCAGTAGGAGGACAGAGAACACTGAAGCTTTCTTT.

V is TRBV20-1 and J is TRBJ2-3; D ambiguous. V was pared by 4 bases and J by 6 bases, with 20 bases between. Germline values: CDR1 DFQATT, CDR2 SNEGSKA (reference sequence). This CDR3 contains 15 residues. CDR3 loop: CSATDANTLGDTQYF. CDR3 in DNA: TGCAGTGCTACCGACGCCAATACCCTCGGGGATACGCAGTATTTT.

This clonotype was seen at least ten times. The gene calls are TRBV28 and TRBJ2-3; D is possibly TRBD1 or TRBD2 (6 bases each). Trimming left V 2 bases short and J 6 bases short, with 24 bases between. The CDR3 runs to 18 residues. In germline, CDR1 is MDHEN, CDR2 SYDVKM. The CDR3 is CASSLEFTGTPEEDTQYF. The CDR3 region has the DNA TGTGCCAGCAGTTTAGAATTCACAGGGACTCCCGAGGAGGATACGCAGTATTTT.

This clonotype was seen ten or more times. CDR3 nucleotide sequence: TGTGCCAGCAGCTTAATAGCGGTTCAAACGGAGACCCAGTACTTC. This sequence encodes CASSLIAVQTETQYF. The chain joins TRBV7-8 to TRBJ2-5; D is perhaps TRBD2 (6 bases). V was cut by 2 bases and J by 5 bases, with 15 bases left in between. This CDR3 is built from 15 residues. The V gene's germline CDR1 is SGHVS and CDR2 FQNEAQ.